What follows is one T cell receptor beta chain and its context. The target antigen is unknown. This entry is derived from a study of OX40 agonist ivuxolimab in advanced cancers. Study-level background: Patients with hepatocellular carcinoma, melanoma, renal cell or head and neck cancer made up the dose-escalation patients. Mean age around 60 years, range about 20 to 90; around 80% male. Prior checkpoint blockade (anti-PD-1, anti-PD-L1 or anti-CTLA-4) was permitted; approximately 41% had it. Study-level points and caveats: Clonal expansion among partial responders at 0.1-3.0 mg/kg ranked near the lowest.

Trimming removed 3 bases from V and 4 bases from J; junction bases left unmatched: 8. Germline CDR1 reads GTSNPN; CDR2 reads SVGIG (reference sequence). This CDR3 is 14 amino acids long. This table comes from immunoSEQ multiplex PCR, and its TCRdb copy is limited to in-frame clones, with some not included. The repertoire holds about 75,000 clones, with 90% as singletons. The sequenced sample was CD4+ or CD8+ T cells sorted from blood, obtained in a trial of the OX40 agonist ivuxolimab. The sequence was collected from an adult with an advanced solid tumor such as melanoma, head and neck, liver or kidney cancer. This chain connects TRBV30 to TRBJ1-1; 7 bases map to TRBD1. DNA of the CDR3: TGTGCCTGGAGGGTCAGAGGGGGCATCACTGAAGCTTTCTTT. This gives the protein CAWRVRGGITEAFF.